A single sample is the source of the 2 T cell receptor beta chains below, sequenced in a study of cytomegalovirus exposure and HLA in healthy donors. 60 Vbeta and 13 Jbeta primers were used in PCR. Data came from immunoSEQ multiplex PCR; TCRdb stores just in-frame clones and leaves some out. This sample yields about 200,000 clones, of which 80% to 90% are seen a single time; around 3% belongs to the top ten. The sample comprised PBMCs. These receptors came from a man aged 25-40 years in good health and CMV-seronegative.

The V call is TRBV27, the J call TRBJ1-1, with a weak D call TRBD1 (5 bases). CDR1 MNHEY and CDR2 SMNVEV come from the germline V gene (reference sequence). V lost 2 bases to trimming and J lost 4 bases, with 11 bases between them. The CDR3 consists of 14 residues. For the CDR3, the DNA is TGTGCCAGCAGTTTACTAGCGGGGGGCACTGAAGCTTTCTTT. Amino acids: CASSLLAGGTEAFF.

The CDR3 here is CASSEGMSGAFTDTQYF. The CDR3 DNA reads as TGTGCCAGCAGTGAGGGGATGAGCGGGGCGTTCACAGATACGCAGTATTTT. The chain has TRBV27 and TRBJ2-3; 7 bases agree with TRBD2. The germline CDR1 and CDR2 sequences are MNHEY and SMNVEV (reference sequence). J lost 2 bases, V lost 5 bases, and 13 bases had no gene match. This CDR3 region has 17 residues.